Below, 27 T cell receptor beta chains from the same sample are listed, as sequenced in a study of neurological immune-mediated disorders. TCRdb fed the 5' RACE reads into MiXCR, producing one record per CDR3 protein. The sample includes roughly 52,000 distinct CDR3 sequences, 3.8% of them seen just once. Specimen: PBMCs. These receptors were obtained from a man aged 55 to 69 with multiple sclerosis.

This clonotype was observed many times. J is TRBJ2-1 and V is TRBV4-1; a weak D match, TRBD2 (6 bases). V was pared by 2 bases and J by 7 bases, with 15 bases between. Germline V gene lookup returns CDR1 MGHRA and CDR2 YSYEKL. This CDR3 contains 15 residues. Written as DNA, the CDR3 is TGCGCCAGCAGCCAATGGGGCGGGATGGGGAATGAGCAGTTCTTC. This codes for CASSQWGGMGNEQFF.

This clonotype was detected many times. V and J are TRBV29-1 and TRBJ2-7; D not certain. V lost 2 bases and J lost 0, with 8 bases in between. The CDR3 sequence is 13 residues long. The germline gives CDR1 SQVTM, CDR2 ANQGSEA. In nucleotides, the CDR3 is TGCAGCGTTGAAATGGGGAACTCCTACGAGCAGTACTTC. Residues: CSVEMGNSYEQYF.

V is TRBV5-1 and J is TRBJ2-2, with D tentatively TRBD1 or TRBD2 (5 bases each). Germline V lookup: CDR1 SGHRS, CDR2 YFSETQ. Trimming stripped 2 bases from V and 0 bases from J, with 8 bases between. This CDR3 is 15 amino acids long. CDR3 nucleotides: TGCGCCAGCAGCTTCGGGGCCGCGAACACCGGGGAGCTGTTTTTT. It translates to CASSFGAANTGELFF.

This clonotype appeared many times. The chain carries TRBV12-3 or TRBV12-4 and TRBJ1-1; 7 bases align to TRBD1. The CDR3 runs to 14 residues. J gave up 3 bases and V 7 bases, and 8 bases lay outside the gene matches. The CDR3 here is CASTYRGGDTEAFF. In nucleotides, the CDR3 is TGTGCCAGCACCTACAGGGGTGGTGACACTGAAGCTTTCTTT.

The chain carries TRBV9 and TRBJ2-1, with D hard to call. CDR3 length: 11 amino acids. Germline-derived CDR1 and CDR2 are SGDLS and YYNGEE. V was pared by 1 base and J by 8 bases, with 4 bases between. The CDR3 reads CASSVNYEQFF. The CDR3 DNA is TGTGCCAGCAGCGTAAATTATGAGCAGTTCTTC.

Ten or more counts support this clonotype. This chain joins TRBV29-1 and TRBJ1-5, with TRBD1 as a possible D gene (5 bases). The CDR3 is 14 residues long. The V end lost 7 bases, the J end lost 8 bases, and 21 bases lay between the germline ends. Germline CDR1 reads SQVTM; CDR2 reads ANQGSEA. The CDR3 DNA reads as TGCAGCGCCTTGGGGCAGGGCCTGGCAGAGCCCCAGCATTTT. It encodes CSALGQGLAEPQHF.

There are many counts of this clonotype. The chain is built from TRBV5-1 and TRBJ2-1; 15 nucleotides line up with TRBD2. This CDR3 is built from 15 residues. V was pared by 0 bases and J by 8 bases, with 0 bases of the junction left unmatched. Germline values: CDR1 SGHRS, CDR2 YFSETQ. CDR3 in DNA: TGCGCCAGCAGCTTGGGGACTAGCGGGAGGGATGAGCAGTTCTTC. It encodes CASSLGTSGRDEQFF.

This clonotype was observed many times. The chain combines TRBV20-1 with TRBJ1-5, with D tentatively TRBD1 (5 bases). The CDR3 spans 15 residues. Per the germline V gene, CDR1 is DFQATT and CDR2 is SNEGSKA (reference sequence). V was pared by 4 bases and J by 2 bases, with 15 bases between. As DNA, the CDR3 is TGCAGTGCTACGAGCCCCGGGGGTGGCAATCAGCCCCAGCATTTT. Translated: CSATSPGGGNQPQHF.

This clonotype was counted at least ten times. The chain employs TRBV15 and TRBJ1-1; TRBD1 might be the D (5 bases). This CDR3 comprises 14 residues. The germline V and J ends were trimmed by 3 bases and 1 base, with 9 bases remaining between them. The germline gives CDR1 LNHNV, CDR2 YYDKDF (reference sequence). CDR3 protein: CATSRDIKNTEAFF. DNA of the CDR3: TGTGCCACCAGCAGGGACATTAAGAACACTGAAGCTTTCTTT. Based on the CDR3 plus reference TRBV15 and TRBJ1-1, the full variable domain is DAMVIQNPRYQVTQFGKPVTLSCSQTLNHNVMYWYQQKSSQAPKLLFHYYDKDFNNEADTPDNFQSRRPNTSFCFLDIRSPGLGDTAMYLCATSRDIKNTEAFFGQGTRLTVV.

This clonotype was picked up many times. The rearrangement joins TRBV15 to TRBJ1-6; tentatively, D is TRBD1 (6 bases). Germline CDR1 reads LNHNV; CDR2 reads YYDKDF (reference sequence). This CDR3 comprises 15 residues. V was trimmed by 1 base and J by 8 bases, leaving 12 bases between them. Here the CDR3 reads CATSRARGQDSPLHF. The CDR3 DNA is TGTGCCACCAGCAGAGCCAGGGGTCAAGATTCACCCCTCCACTTT.

This chain connects TRBV19 to TRBJ2-2; D is possibly TRBD1 (6 bases). The CDR3 sequence is 15 residues long. Trimming shortened V by 8 bases and J by 9 bases, and 22 bases separated the two germline ends. Germline V gene sequence: CDR1 LNHDA, CDR2 SQIVND (reference sequence). The CDR3 here is CASGGGGAGGWELFF. CDR3 DNA: TGTGCCAGTGGGGGTGGGGGCGCCGGAGGCTGGGAGCTGTTTTTT.

This clonotype turned up a few times. The V gene is TRBV5-1, the J gene TRBJ2-3; TRBD2 might be the D (7 bases). Trimming removed 0 bases from V and 5 bases from J, with 13 bases in between. Germline V CDR1 and CDR2: SGHRS, YFSETQ. The CDR3 is 15 amino acids. The CDR3 DNA reads as TGCGCCAGCAGCTTGGACCAGGGGAGGGAAGATACGCAGTATTTT. Residues: CASSLDQGREDTQYF.

The table lists this clonotype with many counts. The genes are TRBV3-1 and TRBJ2-3; 8 bases agree with TRBD2. CDR1 and CDR2 (germline): LGHDT, YNNKEL (reference sequence). V was clipped by 1 base and J by 8 bases; unmatched bases: 2. CDR3 size: 13 residues. CDR3 residues: CASSQGGGTTQYF. CDR3 nucleotides: TGTGCCAGCAGCCAAGGCGGGGGGACTACGCAGTATTTT.

At least ten counts were recorded for this clonotype. The genes are TRBV20-1 and TRBJ1-5; TRBD1 is a possible D gene (6 bases). V gave up 6 bases and J gave up 6 bases, with 12 bases separating them. The length of the CDR3 is 12 residues. Germline V gene sequence: CDR1 DFQATT, CDR2 SNEGSKA (reference sequence). CDR3 region: CSATAGVQPQHF. The CDR3 DNA follows: TGCAGTGCCACAGCAGGGGTTCAGCCCCAGCATTTT.

There are many counts of this clonotype. V and J are TRBV5-1 and TRBJ1-1; no reliable D call. Looked up from germline, CDR1 is SGHRS and CDR2 is YFSETQ. The V gene lost 5 bases and the J gene lost 5 bases, with 10 bases spanning the gap. CDR3 length equals 12 residues. The CDR3 loop reads CASSGDGTEAFF. The CDR3, as DNA: TGCGCCAGCAGTGGGGATGGTACTGAAGCTTTCTTT.

Turning to this clonotype: With a much larger clone just one base away, this may be a read error. The chain is built from TRBV12-3 or TRBV12-4 and TRBJ2-5; D ambiguous. The CDR3 loop spans 11 amino acids. CDR3 sequence: CAIRVRENQYF. DNA for the CDR3: TGTGCCATCCGGGTGCGAGAGAACCAGTACTTC.

Only a few counts were recorded for this clonotype. The V and J genes are TRBV4-2 and TRBJ2-2; tentative D call: TRBD1 (5 bases). CDR3 length equals 17 residues. CDR1 is LGHNA and CDR2 is YNFKEQ in the germline V gene. V lost 0 bases to trimming and J lost 4 bases, with 15 bases between them. CDR3: CASSQDPSPRGTGELFF. The CDR3 DNA sequence: TGTGCCAGCAGCCAAGATCCGAGCCCAAGGGGCACCGGGGAGCTGTTTTTT.

This clonotype has ten or more counts. V and J are TRBV20-1 and TRBJ2-5; D may be TRBD1 (5 bases). The length of the CDR3 is 13 residues. Trimming stripped 8 bases from V and 2 bases from J, with 15 bases between. Germline V gene sequence: CDR1 DFQATT, CDR2 SNEGSKA (reference sequence). The CDR3 DNA is TGCAGTTTTTTCGGCAGGGATCAAGAGACCCAGTACTTC. It encodes CSFFGRDQETQYF.

The table lists this clonotype with many counts. The rearrangement uses TRBV5-1 and TRBJ1-3, with D maybe TRBD1 (6 bases). V was clipped by 6 bases and J by 3 bases, with 7 bases between them. The CDR3 runs to 12 residues. Germline V gene lookup returns CDR1 SGHRS and CDR2 YFSETQ. This CDR3 reads CASKGDGNTIYF. CDR3 DNA: TGCGCCAGCAAGGGGGATGGAAACACCATATATTTT.

CDR3 DNA sequence: TGTGCCAGCAGCTTAGGAACAGGGGTGGGCACAGATACGCAGTATTTT. It is translated as CASSLGTGVGTDTQYF. V and J are TRBV7-3 and TRBJ2-3; TRBD1 matches 7 bases. This CDR3 is built from 16 residues. The germline gives CDR1 SGHTA, CDR2 FQGTGA. V lost 2 bases, J lost 1 base, and 6 bases stayed unmatched.

This clonotype was detected ten times or more. The V call is TRBV12-5, the J call TRBJ2-5; D possibly corresponds to TRBD1 (6 bases). Germline loops: CDR1 LGHNT, CDR2 FRNRAP. The V end was cut by 1 base, the J end by 1 base, with 10 bases between. There are 15 residues in the CDR3. The chain's CDR3 is CASGLGVGGQETQYF. The CDR3 DNA is TGTGCTAGTGGTTTGGGAGTAGGGGGCCAAGAGACCCAGTACTTC.

This clonotype appeared many times. The rearrangement joins TRBV20-1 to TRBJ1-5; 8 bases line up with TRBD1. The CDR3 is 16 residues long. Unmatched junction bases numbered 7, after V lost 2 bases and J lost 1 base. Germline CDR1 reads DFQATT; CDR2 reads SNEGSKA (reference sequence). CDR3 loop: CSARRWDRTSNQPQHF. Written as DNA, the CDR3 is TGCAGTGCTAGAAGGTGGGACAGGACAAGCAATCAGCCCCAGCATTTT.

In its sample, this clonotype was seen many times. This rearrangement joins TRBV5-1 to TRBJ1-5; 7 bases are shared with TRBD1. The CDR3 extends over 17 amino acids. Trimming cost V 9 bases and J 0 bases; bases outside gene matches: 15. Per germline, CDR1 SGHRS and CDR2 YFSETQ. CDR3: CATPPGQRKGSNQPQHF. Here the CDR3 DNA reads TGCGCCACACCACCGGGACAGAGAAAAGGTAGCAATCAGCCCCAGCATTTT.

This clonotype was recorded many times. The chain recombines TRBV20-1 with TRBJ2-5; D gene uncertain. Between the trimmed V and J ends, which lost 1 base and 7 bases, there was a span of 7 bases. The CDR3 is 11 amino acids. CDR1 and CDR2 (germline): DFQATT, SNEGSKA (reference sequence). CDR3 sequence: CSARVERTQYF. The CDR3 DNA reads as TGCAGTGCTAGAGTGGAGCGGACCCAGTACTTC.

The sample holds many counts of this clonotype. The gene calls are TRBV15 and TRBJ2-5; D unresolved. Germline values: CDR1 LNHNV, CDR2 YYDKDF (reference sequence). There are 13 residues in the CDR3. The V gene lost 3 bases and the J gene lost 2 bases, with 7 bases spanning the gap. The CDR3 DNA reads as TGTGCCACCAGCAGGGGCCAGCAAGAGACCCAGTACTTC. Translated, it gives CATSRGQQETQYF.

With regard to this clonotype: This may be a read error: a much more frequent sequence differs by one nucleotide. The genes are TRBV20-1 and TRBJ1-2; D is ambiguous. The CDR3 loop spans 13 amino acids. Germline CDR1 reads DFQATT; CDR2 reads SNEGSKA (reference sequence). V lost 6 bases to trimming and J lost 6 bases, with 17 bases between them. The CDR3 sequence: CSARPGFYNGYTF. The CDR3 nucleotides read TGCAGTGCCAGACCGGGTTTTTACAATGGCTACACCTTC.

This clonotype was picked up many times. This chain uses TRBV5-1 with TRBJ1-6, with a tentative D call TRBD1 (5 bases). The CDR3 length is 14 residues. Trimming removed 4 bases at V and 14 bases at J, with 19 bases between. The germline V gene encodes CDR1 SGHRS and CDR2 YFSETQ. CDR3 DNA: TGCGCCAGCAGCCCCGGCAGGGACTCCCAAGCCCTCCACTTT. It is translated as CASSPGRDSQALHF.